Below, 2 T cell receptor beta chains from the same sample are listed, as sequenced in a study of blood T cell repertoires in COVID-19. Sequenced by immunoSEQ multiplex PCR; TCRdb stores in-frame clones only, minus some. The sample lists about 160,000 clones, more than 70% occurring once. The specimen was peripheral blood. Receptors were obtained from a man between 60 and 75 years old with acute or convalescent COVID-19.

This clone was seen more than once but under ten times. The CDR3 sequence: CASSSPGQGDYGYTF. The CDR3 coding sequence is TGTGCCAGCAGCTCGCCGGGACAGGGGGACTATGGCTACACCTTC. The chain recombines TRBV7-2 with TRBJ1-2; 11 nucleotides match TRBD1. The length of the CDR3 is 15 residues. Germline CDR1 SGHTA, CDR2 FQGNSA. V shed 4 bases, J shed 3 bases, and the junction held 4 bases outside the gene matches.

This clone was seen a few times. The rearrangement links TRBV9 to TRBJ1-1, with D possibly TRBD1 on 6 matching bases. The V end was cut by 3 bases, the J end by 2 bases, with 14 bases between. This CDR3 comprises 15 residues. Germline V gene data show CDR1 as SGDLS and CDR2 as YYNGEE. CDR3 nucleotide sequence: TGTGCCAGCAGCGCCCCTGGGGGGGCTAACACTGAAGCTTTCTTT. Protein product: CASSAPGGANTEAFF.